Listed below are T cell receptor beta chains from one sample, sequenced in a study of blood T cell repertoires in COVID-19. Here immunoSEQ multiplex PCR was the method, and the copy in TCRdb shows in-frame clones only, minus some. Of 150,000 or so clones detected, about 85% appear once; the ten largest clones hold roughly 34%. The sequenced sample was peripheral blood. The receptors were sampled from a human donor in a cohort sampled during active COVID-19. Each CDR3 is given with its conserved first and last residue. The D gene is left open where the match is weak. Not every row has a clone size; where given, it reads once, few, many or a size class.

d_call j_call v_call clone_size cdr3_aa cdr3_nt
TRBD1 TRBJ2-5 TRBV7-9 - CASSPDRGETQYF TGTGCCAGCAGCCCAGACAGGGGTGAGACCCAGTACTTC
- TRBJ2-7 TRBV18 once CASSPPVGGRSYEQYF TGTGCCAGCTCACCGCCAGTAGGAGGGCGCTCCTACGAGCAGTACTTC
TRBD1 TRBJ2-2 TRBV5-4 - CASSSPGQGTNTGELFF TGTGCCAGCAGCTCCCCGGGACAGGGTACGAACACCGGGGAGCTGTTTTTT
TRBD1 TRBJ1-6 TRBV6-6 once CASSYPGQGYSPLHF TGTGCCAGCAGTTACCCGGGACAGGGCTATTCACCCCTCCACTTT
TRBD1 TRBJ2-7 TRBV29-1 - CSVEGDRVYEQYF TGCAGCGTTGAAGGGGACAGGGTCTACGAGCAGTACTTC
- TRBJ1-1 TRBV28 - CASSFEQGGLNTEAFF TGTGCCAGCAGTTTTGAGCAGGGCGGTTTGAACACTGAAGCTTTCTTT
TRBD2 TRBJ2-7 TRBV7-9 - CASSSLGSGTEQYF TGTGCCAGCAGCTCCCTCGGGAGCGGGACCGAGCAGTACTTC
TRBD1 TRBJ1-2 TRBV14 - CASSQPGTGTYGYTF TGTGCCAGCAGCCAACCTGGGACAGGAACCTATGGCTACACCTTC
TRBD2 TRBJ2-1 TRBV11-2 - CASSTQRGPFYNEQFF TGTGCCAGCAGCACCCAGCGGGGGCCCTTTTACAATGAGCAGTTCTTC
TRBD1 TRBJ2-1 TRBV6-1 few CASSERDRGQREQFF TGTGCCAGCAGTGAAAGGGACAGGGGGCAGCGTGAGCAGTTCTTC
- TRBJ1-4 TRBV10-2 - CASSEGEKLFF TGCGCCAGCAGTGAGGGCGAAAAACTGTTTTTT
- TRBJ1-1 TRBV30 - CAWIPAAGVRAWLYSAFF TGTGCCTGGATCCCGGCGGCAGGGGTCCGAGCTTGGCTTTATTCGGCTTTCTTT
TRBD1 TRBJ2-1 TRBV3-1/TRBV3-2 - CASSQGQGPYNEQFF TGTGCCAGCAGCCAAGGACAGGGGCCCTACAATGAGCAGTTCTTC
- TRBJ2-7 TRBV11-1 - CASSSTTGSEQYF TGTGCCAGCAGTTCAACGACAGGAAGCGAGCAGTACTTC
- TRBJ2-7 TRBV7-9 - CASSQDSYEQYF TGTGCCAGCAGCCAGGACAGCTACGAGCAGTACTTC
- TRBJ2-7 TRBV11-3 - CASSHIQGQQYF TGTGCCAGCAGCCATATCCAGGGTCAGCAGTACTTC
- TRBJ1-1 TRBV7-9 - CASSFPYMGRGTEAFF TGTGCCAGCAGCTTCCCTTACATGGGGCGGGGCACTGAAGCTTTCTTT
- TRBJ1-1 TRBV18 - CASSPRQGGTEAFF TGTGCCAGCTCACCACGGCAGGGTGGAACTGAAGCTTTCTTT
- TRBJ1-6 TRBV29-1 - CSVGTGFRSPLHF TGCAGCGTCGGAACAGGGTTTAGATCACCCCTCCACTTT
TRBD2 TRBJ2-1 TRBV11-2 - CASSSQPGGGEQFF TGTGCCAGCAGCTCCCAGCCCGGGGGAGGGGAGCAGTTCTTC
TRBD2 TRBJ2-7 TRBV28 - CASSLTGGTYEQYF TGTGCCAGCAGTTTAACCGGGGGGACCTACGAGCAGTACTTC
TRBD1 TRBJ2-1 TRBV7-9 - CASSLGTGESNEQFF TGTGCCAGCAGCTTAGGGACAGGGGAAAGTAATGAGCAGTTCTTC
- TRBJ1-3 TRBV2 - CASRYGTSFGNTIYF TGTGCCAGCAGATACGGGACTTCCTTTGGAAACACCATATATTTT
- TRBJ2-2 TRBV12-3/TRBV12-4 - CASSFTHTGELFF TGTGCCAGCAGTTTTACACACACCGGGGAGCTGTTTTTT
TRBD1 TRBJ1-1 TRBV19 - CASRQGGTEAFF TGTGCCAGTAGGCAGGGGGGCACTGAAGCTTTCTTT
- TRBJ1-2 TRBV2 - CASSPFRQANYGYTF TGTGCCAGCAGCCCTTTCCGACAAGCTAACTATGGCTACACCTTC
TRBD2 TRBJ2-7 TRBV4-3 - CASSQERASGGSSYEQYF TGCGCCAGCAGCCAGGAAAGGGCTAGCGGGGGGAGCTCCTACGAGCAGTACTTC
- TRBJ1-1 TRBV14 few CASSRRVNTEAFF TGTGCCAGCAGTCGCAGGGTAAACACTGAAGCTTTCTTT
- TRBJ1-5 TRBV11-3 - CASSREPGSNQPQHF TGTGCCAGCAGCCGGGAACCGGGGAGCAATCAGCCCCAGCATTTT
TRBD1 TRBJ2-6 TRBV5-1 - CASSSRTGNSGANVLTF TGCGCCAGCAGCAGCCGGACAGGGAACTCTGGGGCCAACGTCCTGACTTTC
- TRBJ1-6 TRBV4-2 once CASSQDQYSYNSPLHF TGTGCCAGCAGCCAAGATCAGTACAGTTATAATTCACCCCTCCACTTT
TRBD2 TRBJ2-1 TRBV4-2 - CASSPTSGGSYNEQFF TGTGCCAGCAGCCCCACTAGCGGGGGGTCCTACAATGAGCAGTTCTTC
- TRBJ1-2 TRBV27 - CASSFLGDGGYTF TGTGCCAGCAGTTTCCTAGGGGATGGCGGCTACACCTTC
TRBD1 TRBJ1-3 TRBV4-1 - CASSQASSRQGTGNTIYF TGCGCCAGCAGCCAAGCATCCTCCCGACAGGGGACTGGAAACACCATATATTTT
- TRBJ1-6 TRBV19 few CASTPGGSYNSPLHF TGTGCCAGTACCCCGGGAGGATCCTATAATTCACCCCTCCACTTT
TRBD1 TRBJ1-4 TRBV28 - CASIGGTGSTNEKLFF TGTGCCAGCATTGGGGGGACAGGGTCTACTAATGAAAAACTGTTTTTT
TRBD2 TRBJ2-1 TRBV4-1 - CASSQESSSGAFNEQFF TGCGCCAGCAGCCAAGAGAGTTCGAGCGGGGCATTCAATGAGCAGTTCTTC
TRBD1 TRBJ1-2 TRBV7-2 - CASSLQPGQGSGGYTF TGTGCCAGCAGCTTACAACCGGGACAGGGGTCGGGTGGCTACACCTTC
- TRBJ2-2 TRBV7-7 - CASSSGGGELFF TGTGCCAGCAGCTCCGGCGGCGGGGAGCTGTTTTTT
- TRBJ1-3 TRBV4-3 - CASSQDSTFGNTIYF TGCGCCAGCAGCCAAGATAGTACTTTTGGAAACACCATATATTTT
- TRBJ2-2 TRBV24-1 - CATSANRVHGELFF TGTGCCACCAGTGCCAACAGGGTCCACGGGGAGCTGTTTTTT
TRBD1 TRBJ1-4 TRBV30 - CAQTGQNEKLFF TGTGCACAGACAGGGCAAAATGAAAAACTGTTTTTT
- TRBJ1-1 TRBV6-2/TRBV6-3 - CASSFRLNTEAFF TGTGCCAGCAGTTTCCGTTTGAACACTGAAGCTTTCTTT
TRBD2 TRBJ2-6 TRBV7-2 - CASSLAGGTSGANVLTF TGTGCCAGCAGCCTAGCGGGGGGTACCTCTGGGGCCAACGTCCTGACTTTC
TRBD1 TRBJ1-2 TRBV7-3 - CASSFRDRDSYTF TGTGCCAGCAGTTTTCGCGACAGGGACAGCTACACCTTC
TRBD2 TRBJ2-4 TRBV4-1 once CASSPALAGGLIAKNIQYF TGCGCCAGCAGTCCGGCCTTGGCGGGGGGGCTCATAGCCAAAAACATTCAGTACTTC
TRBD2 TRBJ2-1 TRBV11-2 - CASSFLGLAGYNEQFF TGTGCCAGCAGCTTTTTGGGACTAGCGGGGTACAATGAGCAGTTCTTC
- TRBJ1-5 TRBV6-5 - CASSYDRSNQPQHF TGTGCCAGCAGTTACGATCGGAGCAATCAGCCCCAGCATTTT
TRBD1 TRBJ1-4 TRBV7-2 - CASSSTGTGGEKLFF TGTGCCAGCAGCTCGACCGGGACAGGGGGTGAAAAACTGTTTTTT
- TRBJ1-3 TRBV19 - CASSMGQSSGNTIYF TGTGCCAGTAGTATGGGGCAGTCCTCTGGAAACACCATATATTTT
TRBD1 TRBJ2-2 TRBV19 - CASSTPEQGAGGELFF TGTGCCAGTAGTACCCCTGAACAGGGGGCAGGCGGGGAGCTGTTTTTT
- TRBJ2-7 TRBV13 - CASSRTAGPRSSYEQYF TGTGCCAGCAGCCGGACCGCGGGACCTAGAAGCTCCTACGAGCAGTACTTC
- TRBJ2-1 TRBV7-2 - CASSQGGGRSYNEQFF TGTGCCAGCAGTCAGGGCGGCGGCCGCTCCTACAATGAGCAGTTCTTC
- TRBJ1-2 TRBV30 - CAWRQGFPYGYTF TGTGCCTGGAGACAGGGATTTCCCTATGGCTACACCTTC
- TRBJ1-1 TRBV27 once CASKFWSMNTEAFF TGTGCCAGCAAATTTTGGAGTATGAACACTGAAGCTTTCTTT
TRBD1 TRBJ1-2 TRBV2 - CASRGTGGYGYTF TGTGCCAGCAGGGGGACAGGGGGCTATGGCTACACCTTC
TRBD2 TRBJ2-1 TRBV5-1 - CASSLEAGGFNEQFF TGCGCCAGCAGCTTGGAGGCGGGGGGATTCAATGAGCAGTTCTTC
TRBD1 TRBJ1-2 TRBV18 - CASSPGVDRAYGYTF TGTGCCAGCTCACCAGGGGTGGACAGGGCCTATGGCTACACCTTC
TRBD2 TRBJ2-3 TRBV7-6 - CASSFPKGGGSTDTQYF TGTGCCAGCAGCTTCCCGAAGGGCGGGGGGTCCACAGATACGCAGTATTTT
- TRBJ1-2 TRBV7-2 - CASNQNLGQTFYGYTF TGTGCCAGCAACCAAAACCTCGGACAGACCTTCTATGGCTACACCTTC